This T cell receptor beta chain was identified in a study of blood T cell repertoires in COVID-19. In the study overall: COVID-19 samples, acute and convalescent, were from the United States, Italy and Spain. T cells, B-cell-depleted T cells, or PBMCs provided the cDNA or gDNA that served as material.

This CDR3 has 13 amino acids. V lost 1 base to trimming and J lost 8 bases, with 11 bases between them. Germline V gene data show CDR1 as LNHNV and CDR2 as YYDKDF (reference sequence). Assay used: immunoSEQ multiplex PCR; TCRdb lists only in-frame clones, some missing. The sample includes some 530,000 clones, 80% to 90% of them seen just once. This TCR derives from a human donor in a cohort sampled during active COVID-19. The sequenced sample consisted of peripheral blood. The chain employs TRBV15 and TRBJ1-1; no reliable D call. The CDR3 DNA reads TGTGCCACCAGCAGAGGAGGGTTTGTGGAAGCTTTCTTT. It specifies CATSRGGFVEAFF.